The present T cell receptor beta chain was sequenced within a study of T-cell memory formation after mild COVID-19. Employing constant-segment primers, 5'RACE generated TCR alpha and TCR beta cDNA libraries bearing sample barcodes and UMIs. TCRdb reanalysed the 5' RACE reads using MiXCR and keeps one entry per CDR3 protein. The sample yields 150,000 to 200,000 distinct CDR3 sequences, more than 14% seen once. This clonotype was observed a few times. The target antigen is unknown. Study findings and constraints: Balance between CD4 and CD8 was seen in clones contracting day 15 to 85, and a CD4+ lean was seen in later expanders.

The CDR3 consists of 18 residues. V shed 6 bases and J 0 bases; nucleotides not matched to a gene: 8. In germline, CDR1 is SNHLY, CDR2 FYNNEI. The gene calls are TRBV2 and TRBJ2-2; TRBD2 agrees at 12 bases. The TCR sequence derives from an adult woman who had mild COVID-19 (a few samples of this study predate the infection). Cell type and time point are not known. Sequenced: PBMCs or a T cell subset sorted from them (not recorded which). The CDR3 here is CASSGLGLAGTNTGELFF. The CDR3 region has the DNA TGTGCCAGCAGCGGGCTGGGACTAGCGGGTACGAACACCGGGGAGCTGTTTTTT.